The 18 T cell receptor beta chains below were found in one sample sequenced in a study of memory B cells and T cells in multiple sclerosis. No cognate antigen is known for these TCRs. Separate sequencing covered autoproliferating (CFSE-dim) and non-proliferating (CFSE-high) T cells from stimulus-free culture. Cultures began with some 52 million CFSE-labeled PBMCs, unstimulated for roughly 7 days, with replicate wells pooled. Produced via immunoSEQ multiplex PCR; TCRdb's table is partial and in-frame only. The sample yields 25,000 to 35,000 clones, about 84% seen once. The source material was PBMCs from blood kept in culture. Receptor source: a human donor with multiple sclerosis.

This rearrangement joins TRBV15 to TRBJ1-2; 7 bases fit TRBD1. Per germline, CDR1 LNHNV and CDR2 YYDKDF (reference sequence). This CDR3 has 17 residues. The ends lost 1 base at V and 6 bases at J; junction bases unmatched: 14. The DNA of the CDR3 is TGTGCCACCAGCAGAGGGAAGTTCTCTGACAGGGATAATGGCTACACCTTC. It is translated as CATSRGKFSDRDNGYTF.

V usage is TRBV29-1 and J usage is TRBJ1-1; D gene ambiguous. The CDR3 spans 12 residues. Germline V gene data show CDR1 as SQVTM and CDR2 as ANQGSEA. Deletions cut 8 bases from V and 1 base from J, with 11 bases between. This chain's CDR3 is CSHRAGNTEAFF. In DNA form, the CDR3 reads TGCAGCCATAGAGCGGGGAACACTGAAGCTTTCTTT.

The chain recombines TRBV6-1 with TRBJ2-7, with D tentatively TRBD1 (5 bases). CDR3 length: 14 residues. The germline CDR1 and CDR2 sequences are MNHNS and SASEGT. With 2 bases removed from V and 3 bases from J, the gap between germline ends came to 11 bases. DNA for the CDR3: TGTGCCAGCAGTGAAACAGGACACTACTACGAGCAGTACTTC. This encodes CASSETGHYYEQYF.

This rearrangement joins TRBV7-2 to TRBJ2-1, with D possibly matching TRBD2 (6 bases). The CDR3 is made up of 14 amino acids. Germline assignment: CDR1 SGHTA and CDR2 FQGNSA. V lost 3 bases and J lost 9, with 15 bases in between. CDR3 nucleotide sequence: TGTGCCAGCAGCTTCCCCGGGACTCACCGTGAGCAGTTCTTC. Its translation: CASSFPGTHREQFF.

This clone was detected only once. The V gene is TRBV5-1, the J gene TRBJ1-3; D ambiguous. CDR3 length: 15 residues. V shed 0 bases and J shed 0 bases, with 7 bases lying between them. Germline V gene sequence: CDR1 SGHRS, CDR2 YFSETQ. The CDR3 is CASSLDVDSGNTIYF. DNA of the CDR3: TGCGCCAGCAGCTTGGACGTAGACTCTGGAAACACCATATATTTT.

The J gene is TRBJ2-7, the V gene TRBV6-1; weak D call: TRBD1 (5 bases). Germline CDR1 is MNHNS and CDR2 is SASEGT. The CDR3 is made up of 14 amino acids. The V end lost 6 bases, the J end lost 3 bases, and 15 bases lay between the germline ends. This chain's CDR3 is CASSRPGKSYEQYF. The CDR3 nucleotides read TGTGCCAGCAGCCGCCCAGGGAAAAGCTACGAGCAGTACTTC.

This chain links TRBV6-5 with TRBJ2-5, with D perhaps matching TRBD2 (5 bases). The germline V gene encodes CDR1 MNHEY and CDR2 SVGAGI. CDR3 length: 15 residues. V was trimmed by 5 bases and J by 8 bases, leaving 21 bases between them. The CDR3 region has the DNA TGTGCCAGCAGTATCCCGGGAACCCCCAGAGAAACCCAGTACTTC. Protein product: CASSIPGTPRETQYF.

The chain carries TRBV5-1 and TRBJ1-5; a possible D gene is TRBD1 (6 bases). The germline gives CDR1 SGHRS, CDR2 YFSETQ. Trimming pared 1 base from V and 8 bases from J, leaving 16 bases between. This CDR3 spans 15 amino acids. The CDR3 spells CASSLSSGGAEPQHF. The CDR3 nucleotides read TGCGCCAGCAGCTTGTCCTCCGGGGGCGCAGAGCCCCAGCATTTT.

This clone appeared once. The J gene is TRBJ2-1, the V gene TRBV19; D is unclear. V was shortened by 6 bases and J by 3 bases, with 12 bases between the two germline ends. The CDR3 covers 14 residues. Germline lookup yields CDR1 LNHDA and CDR2 SQIVND (reference sequence). The CDR3 region is CASRIKGSYNEQFF. DNA of the CDR3: TGTGCCAGTAGGATTAAAGGAAGCTACAATGAGCAGTTCTTC.

This chain connects TRBV23-1 to TRBJ2-3; D is ambiguous. TRBV23-1 falls under the ORF class, with uncertain function. V was clipped by 8 bases and J by 0 bases, with 9 bases between them. The CDR3 contains 13 residues. The CDR3 coding sequence is TGCGCCAGCCTCCGGCCTAGCACAGATACGCAGTATTTT. Its protein product is CASLRPSTDTQYF.

The chain recombines TRBV19 with TRBJ2-5, with 8 bases fitting TRBD1. The last part of the DNA fits TRBJ2-7 better; the J call may be wrong. There are 15 residues in the CDR3. The germline V gene has CDR1 LNHDA and CDR2 SQIVND (reference sequence). CDR3 residues: CASSRVAGTGYEQYF. The CDR3 DNA reads TGTGCCAGTAGTAGAGTGGCTGGGACAGGCTACGAGCAGTACTTC.

The genes are TRBV6-1 and TRBJ1-6; D remains unclear. CDR3 length equals 16 residues. The V end was cut by 6 bases, the J end by 4 bases, with 16 bases between. Germline lookup yields CDR1 MNHNS and CDR2 SASEGT. CDR3 protein: CASREQDHVYNSPLHF. CDR3 in DNA: TGTGCCAGCAGGGAACAAGACCACGTTTATAATTCACCCCTCCACTTT.

This clone was seen more than once but under ten times. The CDR3 loop is CASSPGTGVWDEQFF. The DNA for the CDR3 is TGTGCCAGCTCACCTGGGACAGGGGTTTGGGATGAGCAGTTCTTC. The chain combines TRBV18 with TRBJ2-1; 10 positions match TRBD1. Germline CDR1 and CDR2: KGHSH and LQKENI. After removal of 3 bases from V and 8 bases from J, the junction contained 7 bases not matched to a gene. This CDR3 spans 15 amino acids.

The genes are TRBV28 and TRBJ2-3, with 8 bases matching TRBD1. The CDR3 has 16 residues. J gave up 2 bases and V 5 bases, and 9 bases lay outside the gene matches. The V gene's germline CDR1 is MDHEN and CDR2 SYDVKM. The CDR3 sequence: CASSRDRLRDTDTQYF. The CDR3 nucleotides read TGTGCCAGCAGTCGGGACAGGTTGAGGGACACAGATACGCAGTATTTT.

V gene TRBV11-2 combines with J gene TRBJ2-1, with 11 positions matching TRBD2. The germline V gene has CDR1 SGHAT and CDR2 FQNNGV. The J segment lost 6 bases and the V segment lost 3 bases, leaving 7 bases of the junction unmatched. The CDR3 is made up of 16 amino acids. The CDR3 nucleotides are TGTGCCAGCAGCTTTATCTTTAGCGGGGGGGCCAATGAGCAGTTCTTC. Translated, it gives CASSFIFSGGANEQFF.

The chain is built from TRBV10-3 and TRBJ2-7; the match to TRBD1 covers 12 bases. The CDR3 has 20 amino acids. From germline, CDR1 is ENHRY and CDR2 SYGVKD. Trimming removed 3 bases from V and 0 bases from J; junction bases left unmatched: 15. CDR3 sequence reads: CAISDSPGTGGSSSSYEQYF. The CDR3 nucleotides read TGTGCCATCAGTGACTCACCCGGGACAGGGGGCTCCTCTAGCTCCTACGAGCAGTACTTC.

The rearrangement joins TRBV6-5 to TRBJ1-2; 9 nucleotides line up with TRBD1. The germline V gene encodes CDR1 MNHEY and CDR2 SVGAGI. The CDR3 length is 14 residues. J gave up 7 bases and V 6 bases, and 9 bases lay outside the gene matches. The CDR3 spells CASRRTGTGSGYTF. DNA for the CDR3: TGTGCCAGCAGGCGAACCGGGACAGGGAGTGGCTACACCTTC.

The chain recombines TRBV4-2 with TRBJ2-7; possibly TRBD1 for D (5 bases). V dropped 5 bases and J dropped 0 bases, with 17 bases sitting between them. Germline V gene sequence: CDR1 LGHNA, CDR2 YNFKEQ. CDR3 length: 16 residues. In DNA, the CDR3 is TGTGCCAGCAGCGTGGGAAGGGGAACAACCTCCTACGAGCAGTACTTC. Translation: CASSVGRGTTSYEQYF.